This TCR beta chain originates from a study of blood T cells in healthy people across ages. In germline, CDR1 is SGDLS, CDR2 YYNGEE. The CDR3 extends over 16 amino acids. With 0 bases removed from V and 2 bases from J, the gap between germline ends came to 11 bases. Next came a second PCR, run for about 7 to 11 cycles, which used a sample-barcoded 5' primer along with a J-beta primer mix. From the 5' RACE reads, TCRdb called clonotypes with MiXCR, one entry per CDR3 protein. The sample lists 590,000 or so distinct CDR3 sequences; roughly 31% were seen once. The study recruited healthy Caucasian donors from Russia who were aged about 6 to 90. Donors gave roughly 10 milliliters of peripheral blood apiece. Only a few counts were recorded for this clonotype.

The chain combines TRBV9 with TRBJ2-2; D remains unclear. Sequences were obtained from blood. This receptor was obtained from an elderly woman in good health. The DNA of the CDR3 is TGTGCCAGCAGCGTAGCTACGACGGCTAACACCGGGGAGCTGTTTTTT. Its translation is CASSVATTANTGELFF. Drawing the rest from reference TRBV9 and TRBJ2-2, the complete variable domain is DSGVTQTPKHLITATGQRVTLRCSPRSGDLSVYWYQQSLDQGLQFLIQYYNGEERAKGNILERFSAQQFPDLHSELNLSSLELGDSALYFCASSVATTANTGELFFGEGSRLTVL.